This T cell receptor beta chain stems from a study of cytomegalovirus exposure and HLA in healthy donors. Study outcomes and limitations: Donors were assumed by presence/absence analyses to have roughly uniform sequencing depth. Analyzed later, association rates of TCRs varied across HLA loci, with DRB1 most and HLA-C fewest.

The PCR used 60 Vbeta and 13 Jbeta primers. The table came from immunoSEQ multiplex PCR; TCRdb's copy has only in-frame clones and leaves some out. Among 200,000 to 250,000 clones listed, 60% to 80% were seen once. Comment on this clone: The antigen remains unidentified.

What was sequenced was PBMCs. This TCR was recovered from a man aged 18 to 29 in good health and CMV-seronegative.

CDR3 coding DNA: TGTGCCAGCAGCTTGGTACTAGCGGGATTCTACGAGCAGTACTTC. Encoded protein: CASSLVLAGFYEQYF. The chain employs TRBV5-5 and TRBJ2-7; TRBD2 matches 10 bases. Germline CDR1 reads SGHKS; CDR2 reads YYEKEE (reference sequence). V shed 0 bases and J 3 bases; nucleotides not matched to a gene: 3. This CDR3 is 15 amino acids long.